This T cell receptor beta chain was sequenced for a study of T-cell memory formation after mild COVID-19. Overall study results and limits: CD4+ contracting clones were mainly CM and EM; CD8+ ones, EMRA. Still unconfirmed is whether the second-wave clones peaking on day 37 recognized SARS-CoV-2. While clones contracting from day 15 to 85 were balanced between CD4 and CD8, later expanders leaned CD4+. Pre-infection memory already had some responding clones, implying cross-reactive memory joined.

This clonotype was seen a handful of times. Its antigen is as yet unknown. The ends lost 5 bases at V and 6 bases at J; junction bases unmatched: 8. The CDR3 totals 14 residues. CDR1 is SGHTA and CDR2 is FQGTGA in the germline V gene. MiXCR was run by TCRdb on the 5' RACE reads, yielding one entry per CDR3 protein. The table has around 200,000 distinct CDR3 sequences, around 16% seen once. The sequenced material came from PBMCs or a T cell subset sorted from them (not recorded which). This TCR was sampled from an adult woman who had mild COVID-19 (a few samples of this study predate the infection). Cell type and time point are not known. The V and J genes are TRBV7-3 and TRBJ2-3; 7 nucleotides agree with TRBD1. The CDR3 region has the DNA TGTGCCAGCAGCGAGGGACAGAGAAGCGATACGCAGTATTTT. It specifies CASSEGQRSDTQYF.